These 5 T cell receptor beta chains were sequenced from one sample in a study of blood T cell repertoires in COVID-19. The repertoire was sequenced with immunoSEQ multiplex PCR; TCRdb's copy has only in-frame clones and lacks some. In the table there are approximately 450,000 clones, 80% to 90% of which are singletons. Source material: peripheral blood. All receptors derive from a woman aged 30 to 39 with acute or convalescent COVID-19.

This clone was counted once. The gene calls are TRBV19 and TRBJ1-2, with 8 nucleotides matching TRBD1. The CDR3 is 12 residues long. J lost 7 bases, V lost 4 bases, and 2 bases had no gene match. CDR1 LNHDA and CDR2 SQIVND come from the germline V gene (reference sequence). CDR3 DNA sequence: TGTGCCAGTAGTACACAGGGGGGTGGCTACACCTTC. Protein sequence: CASSTQGGGYTF.

The V gene is TRBV19, the J gene TRBJ2-2, with D tentatively TRBD1 (6 bases). Trimming took 7 bases from V and 1 from J, leaving 7 bases between them. The CDR3 consists of 13 residues. From germline, CDR1 is LNHDA and CDR2 SQIVND (reference sequence). The CDR3 loop reads CASMGQNTGELFF. CDR3 bases: TGTGCCAGTATGGGACAGAACACCGGGGAGCTGTTTTTT.

There are a few counts of this clone. J is TRBJ1-1 and V is TRBV12-3 or TRBV12-4; D remains ambiguous. This CDR3 comprises 13 residues. Trimming shortened V by 7 bases and J by 10 bases, and 19 bases separated the two germline ends. This chain's CDR3 is CASTPAEGLGAFF. DNA of the CDR3: TGTGCCAGCACCCCTGCGGAGGGATTAGGAGCTTTCTTT.

Only a few counts were recorded for this clone. The genes are TRBV3-1 (or the pseudogene TRBV3-2) and TRBJ1-2; 9 bases are a match to TRBD1. Germline-derived CDR1 and CDR2 are LGHDT and YNNKEL (reference sequence). The length of the CDR3 is 16 residues. The ends lost 0 bases at V and 4 bases at J; junction bases unmatched: 6. CDR3 coding DNA: TGTGCCAGCAGCCAAGAACAGGGGGCGCGAATCTATGGCTACACCTTC. Its protein is CASSQEQGARIYGYTF.

The chain uses TRBV28 and TRBJ1-2; D not resolved. Per the germline V gene, CDR1 is MDHEN and CDR2 is SYDVKM. Trimming removed 5 bases at V and 4 bases at J, with 8 bases between. This CDR3 has 12 amino acids. The CDR3, as DNA: TGTGCCAGCAGTCCGGGTGTCTATGGCTACACCTTC. The encoded protein is CASSPGVYGYTF.